The 22 T cell receptor beta chains below come from one sample, sequenced in a study of blood T cells in healthy people across ages. PCR was performed a second time for about 7 to 11 cycles using a sample-barcoded 5' primer and a J-beta primer mix. TCRdb redid the calling of the 5' RACE reads with MiXCR, one entry per CDR3 protein. The sample carries some 1.5 million distinct CDR3 sequences, approximately 28% recorded once. Specimen: blood. Receptors were obtained from a woman younger than 45 in good health.

The table lists this clonotype with a few counts. The J gene is TRBJ2-5, the V gene TRBV27; D is possibly TRBD1 (5 bases). The germline CDR1 and CDR2 sequences are MNHEY and SMNVEV (reference sequence). The length of the CDR3 is 13 residues. V was clipped by 3 bases and J by 9 bases, with 14 bases between them. In DNA form, the CDR3 reads TGTGCCAGCAGTTTCACAGGATACGGAGCCCAGTACTTC. Amino acids: CASSFTGYGAQYF.

Many counts were recorded for this clonotype. CDR3 protein: CASSFKLAGPSSYEQYF. DNA of the CDR3: TGTGCCAGCAGTTTTAAACTAGCGGGACCAAGCTCCTACGAGCAGTACTTC. The chain carries TRBV12-3 or TRBV12-4 and TRBJ2-7, with 10 bases fitting TRBD2. The CDR3 covers 17 residues. V dropped 3 bases and J dropped 0; count of bases not matched to a gene: 8.

This clonotype was counted between two and nine times. The chain combines TRBV19 with TRBJ1-4; the D is unclear. CDR1 is LNHDA and CDR2 is SQIVND in the germline V gene (reference sequence). Trimming left V 2 bases short and J 7 bases short, with 14 bases between. The CDR3 loop spans 15 amino acids. CDR3 coding DNA: TGTGCCAGTAGTATAACCACCAGCCCAAGTGAAAAACTGTTTTTT. Translation: CASSITTSPSEKLFF. Filled out from reference TRBV19 and TRBJ1-4, the complete variable domain reads DGGITQSPKYLFRKEGQNVTLSCEQNLNHDAMYWYRQDPGQGLRLIYYSQIVNDFQKGDIAEGYSVSREKKESFPLTVTSAQKNPTAFYLCASSITTSPSEKLFFGSGTQLSVL.

With respect to this clonotype: It may be a read error: a sequence one base away is much more abundant. The chain joins TRBV20-1 to TRBJ2-7, with D tentatively TRBD2 (6 bases). In germline, CDR1 is DFQATT, CDR2 SNEGSKA (reference sequence). The germline V and J ends were trimmed by 3 bases and 0 bases, with 12 bases remaining between them. The CDR3 extends over 14 amino acids. The CDR3 nucleotides are TGCAGTGCTAGTCCTAGCGTCCTCTCCTACGAGCAGTACTTC. Translating it yields CSASPSVLSYEQYF.

This clonotype was seen only a few times. The chain joins TRBV7-9 to TRBJ2-7; D remains ambiguous. CDR3 length equals 14 residues. Germline V gene lookup returns CDR1 SEHNR and CDR2 FQNEAQ (reference sequence). Trimming took 5 bases from V and 0 from J, leaving 11 bases between them. The CDR3 DNA follows: TGTGCCAGCAGCGCAGACTGGCGCTCCTACGAGCAGTACTTC. Encoded protein: CASSADWRSYEQYF.

This clonotype was detected only a few times. The junction shows a germline mismatch at one end, possibly a read error. J is TRBJ2-7 and V is TRBV5-1; 9 bases line up with TRBD1. Germline CDR1 and CDR2: SGHRS and YFSETQ. The CDR3 is 17 amino acids. In DNA, the CDR3 is TGCTCCAGCAGCTTGGTCCCCCTGGGACAGGGCTTACACGAGCAGTACTTC. Its translation is CSSSLVPLGQGLHEQYF.

In the case of this clonotype: A read error may account for a junction end that differs from germline. The rearrangement links TRBV7-9 to TRBJ2-2; TRBD2 aligns across 9 bases. The germline V gene has CDR1 SEHNR and CDR2 FQNEAQ (reference sequence). The CDR3 extends over 17 amino acids. The DNA of the CDR3 is TGCGCCAGCAGCGTGACTAGCGGAGATCCGAACACCGGGGAGCTGTTTTTT. Its protein is CASSVTSGDPNTGELFF. Full variable domain (missing parts from reference TRBV7-9 and TRBJ2-2): DTGVSQNPRHKITKRGQNVTFRCDPISEHNRLYWYRQTLGQGPEFLTYFQNEAQLEKSRLLSDRFSAERPKGSFSTLEIQRTEQGDSAMYLCASSVTSGDPNTGELFFGEGSRLTVL.

Note on this clonotype: Being one base from a much bigger clone, this may be a read error. The gene calls are TRBV12-3 or TRBV12-4 and TRBJ2-5; the D gene is possibly TRBD2 (6 bases). There are 13 residues in the CDR3. The CDR3 coding sequence is TGTGCCAGCAGGTTAGCGGTCCGAGAGACCCAGTACTTC. Protein sequence: CASRLAVRETQYF.

This clonotype was seen a few times. The rearrangement links TRBV5-1 to TRBJ2-5; 11 nucleotides align to TRBD2. V shed 1 base, J shed 3 bases, and the junction held 2 bases outside the gene matches. The CDR3 length is 15 residues. CDR1 SGHRS and CDR2 YFSETQ come from the germline V gene. The CDR3: CASSLLAGGEETQYF. CDR3 bases: TGCGCCAGCAGCTTGTTAGCGGGAGGGGAAGAGACCCAGTACTTC. The full variable domain, rest sourced from reference TRBV5-1 and TRBJ2-5, is KAGVTQTPRYLIKTRGQQVTLSCSPISGHRSVSWYQQTPGQGLQFLFEYFSETQRNKGNFPGRFSGRQFSNSRSEMNVSTLELGDSALYLCASSLLAGGEETQYFGPGTRLLVL.

This clonotype was observed a few times. V is TRBV7-2 and J is TRBJ2-7; D is undetermined. The germline V gene has CDR1 SGHTA and CDR2 FQGNSA. The CDR3 sequence is 14 residues long. The V end lost 1 base, the J end lost 0 bases, and 7 bases lay between the germline ends. The CDR3 DNA sequence: TGTGCCAGCAGCTTAGTTTCGAACTCCTACGAGCAGTACTTC. It specifies CASSLVSNSYEQYF.

This clonotype has ten or more counts. CDR3 protein: CATSSAPGLAGKETQYF. The CDR3 DNA follows: TGTGCCACCAGCAGCGCCCCGGGACTAGCGGGAAAGGAGACCCAGTACTTC. This sequence joins TRBV15 and TRBJ2-5, with TRBD2 matching 13 bases. Germline CDR1 and CDR2: LNHNV and YYDKDF (reference sequence). The CDR3 extends over 17 amino acids. The J segment lost 5 bases and the V segment lost 3 bases, leaving 9 bases of the junction unmatched.

This chain connects TRBV12-3 or TRBV12-4 to TRBJ2-4; D could derive from TRBD1 or TRBD2 (5 bases each). Trimming cost V 5 bases and J 13 bases, with 18 bases left between them. The CDR3 contains 13 residues. CDR3 nucleotides: TGTGCCAGCAGTCCGGGACCTACCACGGGGCAGTACTTC. This translates into CASSPGPTTGQYF.

The chain couples TRBV4-1 to TRBJ1-5, with D possibly matching TRBD1 (6 bases). This CDR3 comprises 15 residues. Germline V lookup: CDR1 MGHRA, CDR2 YSYEKL. Trimming cost V 4 bases and J 4 bases, with 14 bases left between them. The chain's CDR3 is CASSRQQGPNQPQHF. CDR3 DNA: TGCGCCAGCAGCCGTCAACAGGGCCCTAATCAGCCCCAGCATTTT.

Note on this clonotype: The final CDR3 position lacks the conserved phenylalanine or tryptophan, pointing to a likely read error. J is TRBJ2-3 and V is TRBV14, with D perhaps matching TRBD1 (5 bases). The CDR3 length is 17 residues. The V gene lost 3 bases and the J gene lost 2 bases, with 18 bases spanning the gap. Germline lookup yields CDR1 SGHDN and CDR2 FVKESK. The CDR3 is CASSHLRALNLTDTQYC. CDR3 bases: TGTGCCAGCAGCCACCTCAGGGCGCTGAACCTCACAGATACGCAGTATTGT.

At least ten counts were recorded for this clonotype. The chain recombines TRBV20-1 with TRBJ1-4; TRBD1 matches 7 bases. This CDR3 is built from 12 residues. With V trimmed by 3 bases and J by 8 bases, 3 bases remained unmatched. Germline V CDR1 and CDR2: DFQATT, SNEGSKA (reference sequence). The CDR3 loop reads CSASRGIEKLFF. The CDR3 DNA reads TGCAGTGCTAGCAGGGGGATAGAAAAACTGTTTTTT.

The chain uses TRBV27 and TRBJ1-5; 10 positions match TRBD1. This CDR3 comprises 14 residues. The germline V gene has CDR1 MNHEY and CDR2 SMNVEV (reference sequence). The J segment lost 5 bases and the V segment lost 6 bases, leaving 4 bases of the junction unmatched. CDR3 DNA sequence: TGTGCCAGCAGGGGACAGGGGTTTTATCAGCCCCAGCATTTT. Protein: CASRGQGFYQPQHF.

This clonotype was picked up a small number of times. J is TRBJ2-4 and V is TRBV5-5, with D unresolved. Deletions cut 0 bases from V and 7 bases from J, with 11 bases between. The CDR3 covers 14 residues. The V gene's germline CDR1 is SGHKS and CDR2 YYEKEE (reference sequence). CDR3 nucleotide sequence: TGTGCCAGCAGCTTGGAGGTACTGGGTAACATTCAGTACTTC. This sequence encodes CASSLEVLGNIQYF.

This clonotype was seen a handful of times. V is TRBV5-1 and J is TRBJ2-3; possible D gene TRBD2, 5 bases. The V and J ends lost 0 bases and 2 bases respectively, with 10 bases between them. Germline CDR1 SGHRS, CDR2 YFSETQ. CDR3 length: 15 residues. CDR3 in amino acids: CASSLGAGPTDTQYF. The CDR3 coding sequence is TGCGCCAGCAGCTTGGGGGCGGGCCCCACAGATACGCAGTATTTT.

This clonotype was seen once. V usage is TRBV5-5 and J usage is TRBJ1-2; 7 bases are shared with TRBD1. Germline V gene data show CDR1 as SGHKS and CDR2 as YYEKEE (reference sequence). V lost 3 bases and J lost 0; bases outside the gene matches: 8. This CDR3 is built from 16 residues. The CDR3 coding sequence is TGTGCCAGCAGCTGGGGGACAGCTATAGCTAACTATGGCTACACCTTC. Translating it yields CASSWGTAIANYGYTF.

This clonotype was seen more than once but under ten times. The rearrangement joins TRBV28 to TRBJ2-1; D uncertain. The germline CDR1 and CDR2 sequences are MDHEN and SYDVKM. The CDR3 runs to 17 residues. Trimming removed 4 bases from V and 4 bases from J, with 20 bases in between. The CDR3 sequence: CASSSHGSVDQYNEQFF. The CDR3 bases are TGTGCCAGCAGTTCCCACGGGTCGGTGGACCAATACAATGAGCAGTTCTTC.

The rearrangement uses TRBV7-9 and TRBJ2-1; 7 bases fit TRBD1. The ends lost 5 bases at V and 5 bases at J; junction bases unmatched: 9. The germline gives CDR1 SEHNR, CDR2 FQNEAQ (reference sequence). The CDR3 spans 15 residues. The DNA for the CDR3 is TGTGCCAGCAGCCCATCCGGGACAGCTAACAATGAGCAGTTCTTC. This gives the protein CASSPSGTANNEQFF.

The J gene is TRBJ1-1, the V gene TRBV12-3 or TRBV12-4, with 7 positions matching TRBD1. The CDR3 extends over 14 amino acids. V lost 6 bases, J lost 5 bases, and 9 bases stayed unmatched. The DNA for the CDR3 is TGTGCCAGCAGACCCACAGGGGACGGGACTGAAGCTTTCTTT. It translates to CASRPTGDGTEAFF.